This is a list of T cell receptor beta chains from one sample in a study of CD8+ T cells in alopecia areata. The assay was immunoSEQ multiplex PCR, and TCRdb's table has in-frame clones only and misses some. This table holds roughly 150,000 clones, around 54% found once. Specimen: CD4+ T cells sorted from blood. These receptors all stem from a human donor in good health. The CDR3 runs from the conserved cysteine through the conserved F or W. The order of the fields is clone size, V gene, J gene, D gene, CDR3 protein, CDR3 DNA. The D gene is left open where the match is weak. Not all rows give a size; the values are once, few, many and, for expanded clones, a class.

NA	TRBV7-2	TRBJ2-1	TRBD2	CASSLAGTSGGLSKLF	TGTGCCAGCAGCTTAGCCGGGACTAGTGGAGGACTCTCCAAGCTCTTC
NA	TRBV29-1	TRBJ2-1	NA	CSVPSLEGEQFF	TGCAGCGTCCCCTCGCTAGAGGGGGAGCAGTTCTTC
few	TRBV11-2	TRBJ1-4	NA	CASSLRPMGARRGVDLFF	TGTGCCAGCAGCTTACGGCCTATGGGGGCAAGACGGGGAGTTGATCTGTTTTTT
NA	TRBV7-8	TRBJ2-7	NA	CASSLRGQGYEQYF	TGTGCCAGCAGCTTAAGAGGTCAGGGTTACGAGCAGTACTTC
few	TRBV29-1	TRBJ2-3	NA	CSVFYPVTDTQYF	TGCAGCGTTTTTTACCCTGTCACAGATACGCAGTATTTT
few	TRBV14	TRBJ2-1	NA	CASSLGRTNEQFF	TGTGCCAGCAGCCTGGGACGGACGAATGAGCAGTTCTTC
few	TRBV29-1	TRBJ1-1	TRBD1	CSVRPGQPNTEAFF	TGCAGCGTTCGGCCGGGACAGCCGAACACTGAAGCTTTCTTT
NA	TRBV10-3	TRBJ2-1	NA	CAISEGGEQFF	TGTGCCATCAGTGAAGGCGGTGAGCAGTTCTTC
NA	TRBV25-1	TRBJ2-5	NA	CASSESLPLRTQYF	TGTGCCAGCAGTGAATCCCTCCCTTTGAGGACCCAGTACTTC
NA	TRBV2	TRBJ1-5	NA	CASSVTQGNQPQHF	TGTGCCAGCAGTGTGACACAGGGCAATCAGCCCCAGCATTTT
NA	TRBV30	TRBJ2-1	TRBD2	CAWATSGSIYEQFF	TGTGCCTGGGCGACTAGCGGGAGTATCTATGAGCAGTTCTTC
NA	TRBV10-3	TRBJ2-7	NA	CALPPSSYEQYF	TGTGCCTTACCTCCCTCAAGCTACGAGCAGTACTTC
NA	TRBV30	TRBJ1-5	NA	CAWSVRGRDNQPQHF	TGTGCCTGGAGTGTACGGGGCAGGGATAATCAGCCCCAGCATTTT
once	TRBV30	TRBJ2-7	NA	CAWNGGHLTAYEQYF	TGTGCCTGGAACGGGGGACACCTAACGGCCTACGAGCAGTACTTC
NA	TRBV5-1	TRBJ2-1	NA	CASKIFDEQFF	TGCGCCAGCAAAATCTTTGATGAGCAGTTCTTC
few	TRBV30	TRBJ2-2	TRBD2	CACPASGRVGELFF	TGTGCCTGCCCCGCTAGCGGGAGGGTCGGGGAGCTGTTTTTT
NA	TRBV14	TRBJ2-7	NA	CASSHYYEQYF	TGTGCCAGCAGCCACTATTACGAGCAGTACTTC
NA	TRBV29-1	TRBJ1-4	NA	CSAAGPNEKLFF	TGCAGCGCGGCAGGCCCTAATGAAAAACTGTTTTTT
NA	TRBV4-2	TRBJ2-5	NA	CASSQPSDIPTQYF	TGTGCCAGCAGCCAACCATCGGACATCCCGACCCAGTACTTC
NA	TRBV30	TRBJ2-3	TRBD2	CAWSRTSGRGDTQYF	TGTGCCTGGAGTCGCACTAGCGGGAGGGGAGATACGCAGTATTTT
NA	TRBV29-1	TRBJ2-2	NA	CSVGIRGNTGELFF	TGCAGCGTTGGAATCAGGGGGAACACCGGGGAGCTGTTTTTT
NA	TRBV5-6	TRBJ2-2	NA	CASSLLRGQYTGELFF	TGTGCCAGCAGCTTGTTAAGGGGTCAGTACACCGGGGAGCTGTTTTTT